This TCR beta chain was retrieved from a study of blood T cell repertoires in COVID-19. The assay was immunoSEQ multiplex PCR, and TCRdb's table has in-frame clones only and misses some. The sample has 200,000 to 300,000 clones, approximately 87% seen once. This CDR3 is 15 amino acids long. Germline loops: CDR1 MNHNS, CDR2 SASEGT. V was clipped by 2 bases and J by 5 bases, with 15 bases between them. The TCR originated in a woman between 35 and 50 years old who had recovered from COVID-19. The specimen was peripheral blood. The V and J genes are TRBV6-1 and TRBJ1-1; D is possibly TRBD1 (5 bases). DNA for the CDR3: TGTGCCAGCAGTGAAATTAGGGGAATAGTGACTGAAGCTTTCTTT. Its protein product is CASSEIRGIVTEAFF.